Presented here are 22 T cell receptor beta chains from one specimen sequenced in a study of T-cell memory formation after mild COVID-19. MiXCR was run by TCRdb on the 5' RACE reads, yielding one entry per CDR3 protein. The data show about 5,000 distinct CDR3 sequences, around 42% seen once. The material sequenced was PBMCs or a T cell subset sorted from them (not recorded which). The receptor source for this set is an adult who had mild COVID-19 (a few samples of this study predate the infection). Cell type and time point are not known.

In its sample, this clonotype ranks as medium-sized. The chain combines TRBV20-1 with TRBJ2-3, with D possibly matching TRBD1 (6 bases). The V end lost 6 bases, the J end lost 6 bases, and 19 bases lay between the germline ends. The CDR3 is 14 residues long. Germline V gene sequence: CDR1 DFQATT, CDR2 SNEGSKA (reference sequence). For the CDR3, the DNA is TGCAGTGCCCAGAATCCAGGGGCCGGGGATACGCAGTATTTT. As protein: CSAQNPGAGDTQYF.

The chain joins TRBV29-1 to TRBJ2-1, with D possibly matching TRBD1 (6 bases). Germline V gene sequence: CDR1 SQVTM, CDR2 ANQGSEA. With 3 bases removed from V and 2 bases from J, the gap between germline ends came to 11 bases. CDR3 length: 14 residues. DNA for the CDR3: TGCAGCGTTGACGGCAGGGGCCCCTACAATGAGCAGTTCTTC. Protein sequence: CSVDGRGPYNEQFF.

By share, this clonotype ranks as medium-sized. This sequence joins TRBV12-3 or TRBV12-4 and TRBJ2-4, with D hard to call. This CDR3 comprises 17 residues. Trimming removed 4 bases at V and 0 bases at J, with 16 bases between. Written as DNA, the CDR3 is TGTGCCAGCAGTTGGCCCGATGAGGCGGTAGCCAAAAACATTCAGTACTTC. Its translation: CASSWPDEAVAKNIQYF.

The gene calls are TRBV5-5 and TRBJ1-5; unclear D gene. Deletions cut 0 bases from V and 5 bases from J, with 9 bases between. CDR1 and CDR2 (germline): SGHKS, YYEKEE (reference sequence). This CDR3 has 14 amino acids. The CDR3 reads CASSLELWDQPQHF. CDR3 DNA: TGTGCCAGCAGCTTGGAGTTGTGGGATCAGCCCCAGCATTTT.

This clonotype was found once. The CDR3 DNA reads as TGCAGTGCCCCCGGCATGTCGGGGCAGAAGACCTACGAGCAGTACTTC. This sequence encodes CSAPGMSGQKTYEQYF. The chain is built from TRBV20-1 and TRBJ2-7; tentatively, D is TRBD1 or TRBD2 (5 bases each). Germline values: CDR1 DFQATT, CDR2 SNEGSKA (reference sequence). CDR3 length equals 16 residues. Trimming removed 6 bases from V and 2 bases from J, with 23 bases in between.

This chain connects TRBV9 to TRBJ2-5, with 7 bases that match TRBD2. Looked up from germline, CDR1 is SGDLS and CDR2 is YYNGEE. V was clipped by 0 bases and J by 0 bases; unmatched bases: 5. CDR3 length: 16 amino acids. The CDR3 loop is CASSVGRGEYQETQYF. In nucleotides, the CDR3 is TGTGCCAGCAGCGTAGGACGGGGGGAGTACCAAGAGACCCAGTACTTC.

The chain employs TRBV7-8 and TRBJ2-2; 9 bases line up with TRBD1. The CDR3 is 15 residues long. After removal of 2 bases from V and 6 bases from J, the junction contained 4 bases not matched to a gene. CDR1 and CDR2 from the germline V gene are SGHVS and FQNEAQ. DNA of the CDR3: TGTGCCAGCAGCTTAAGGGGACAGGGATCCGGGGAGCTGTTTTTT. The encoded protein is CASSLRGQGSGELFF.

This clonotype ranks as medium-sized. This chain links TRBV7-6 with TRBJ2-5; TRBD1 aligns across 10 bases. Trimming took 5 bases from V and 4 from J; bases not matched to a gene: 7. Germline assignment: CDR1 SGHVS and CDR2 FNYEAQ. The CDR3 loop spans 15 amino acids. DNA of the CDR3: TGTGCCAGCAGCCCAAGGGACAGGGGAGTAGAGACCCAGTACTTC. This codes for CASSPRDRGVETQYF.

This clonotype is judged medium-sized. V usage is TRBV4-3 and J usage is TRBJ2-7; D might be TRBD1 (6 bases). CDR3 length equals 16 residues. Trimming took off 4 bases at V and 1 base at J, with 17 bases between the two ends. Germline-derived CDR1 and CDR2 are LGHNA and YSLEER. CDR3 nucleotide sequence: TGCGCCAGCAGCCCCTACAGCCGGGACACTTCCTACGAGCAGTACTTC. Translation gives CASSPYSRDTSYEQYF.

This clonotype counts as medium-sized. V usage is TRBV11-2 and J usage is TRBJ2-1; D unresolved. V was shortened by 5 bases and J by 7 bases, with 12 bases between the two germline ends. This CDR3 spans 13 amino acids. Per the germline V gene, CDR1 is SGHAT and CDR2 is FQNNGV. The DNA for the CDR3 is TGTGCCAGCAGCCCCATCCGCAGTAATGAGCAGTTCTTC. It codes for CASSPIRSNEQFF.

The chain links TRBV7-9 to TRBJ1-1; D remains unclear. The CDR3 covers 13 residues. V lost 4 bases, J lost 4 bases, and 10 bases lay in between. The germline V gene has CDR1 SEHNR and CDR2 FQNEAQ (reference sequence). CDR3 sequence (DNA): TGTGCCAGCAGCTCCGTCCCGGGCACTGAAGCTTTCTTT. Translation gives CASSSVPGTEAFF.

By sample share, this clonotype is medium-sized. The chain employs TRBV4-2 and TRBJ1-2; TRBD1 matches 7 bases. Germline lookup yields CDR1 LGHNA and CDR2 YNFKEQ. CDR3 length: 13 residues. The J segment lost 7 bases and the V segment lost 3 bases, leaving 5 bases of the junction unmatched. CDR3: CASSQRGLGGYTF. The CDR3, as DNA: TGTGCCAGCAGCCAGAGGGGGCTTGGTGGCTACACCTTC.

This clonotype is judged medium-sized. The chain carries TRBV5-1 and TRBJ2-1; perhaps TRBD1 as D (6 bases). Germline CDR1 SGHRS, CDR2 YFSETQ. V gave up 1 base and J gave up 0 bases, with 11 bases separating them. CDR3 length equals 16 residues. The CDR3 DNA reads as TGCGCCAGCAGCTTGCGGACAGCTAGCTCCTACAATGAGCAGTTCTTC. Its protein product is CASSLRTASSYNEQFF.

The chain couples TRBV12-3 or TRBV12-4 to TRBJ1-4; D gene uncertain. The V and J ends lost 5 bases and 11 bases respectively, with 12 bases between them. The CDR3 extends over 12 amino acids. The CDR3 DNA reads as TGTGCCAGCAGTCCACAAACACAGAAACTGTTTTTT. Its translation is CASSPQTQKLFF.

This clonotype has only one observation. V and J are TRBV29-1 and TRBJ1-2; 8 nucleotides match TRBD1. Germline V gene data show CDR1 as SQVTM and CDR2 as ANQGSEA. CDR3 size: 11 residues. The ends lost 6 bases at V and 7 bases at J; junction bases unmatched: 4. The DNA of the CDR3 is TGCAGCGTCACAGGGGGTGCTGGCTACACCTTC. Protein sequence: CSVTGGAGYTF.

This clonotype is classed as medium-sized. The chain employs TRBV3-1 and TRBJ1-2, with D maybe TRBD1 (6 bases). The CDR3 is 15 amino acids. Germline assignment: CDR1 LGHDT and CDR2 YNNKEL (reference sequence). Trimming stripped 0 bases from V and 0 bases from J, with 8 bases between. CDR3 coding DNA: TGTGCCAGCAGCCAAGAGACAGGAGCTAACTATGGCTACACCTTC. This encodes CASSQETGANYGYTF.

This clonotype is judged medium-sized. The CDR3, as DNA: TGTGCCAGCAGCTTAGAAGGGTATTCGGGCCCCGGGGAGCTGTTTTTT. This translates into CASSLEGYSGPGELFF. This chain joins TRBV7-3 and TRBJ2-2; no firm D call. CDR3 length: 16 amino acids. Per the germline V gene, CDR1 is SGHTA and CDR2 is FQGTGA. With 2 bases removed from V and 6 bases from J, the gap between germline ends came to 16 bases. Filled out from reference TRBV7-3 and TRBJ2-2, the complete variable domain reads GAGVSQTPSNKVTEKGKYVELRCDPISGHTALYWYRQSLGQGPEFLIYFQGTGAADDSGLPNDRFFAVRPEGSVSTLKIQRTERGDSAVYLCASSLEGYSGPGELFFGEGSRLTVL.

In its sample, this clonotype is medium-sized. This chain connects TRBV5-6 to TRBJ1-1; perhaps TRBD1 as D (5 bases). V lost 1 base to trimming and J lost 4 bases, with 5 bases between them. The CDR3 covers 12 residues. Per germline, CDR1 SGHDT and CDR2 YYEEEE. The CDR3 DNA follows: TGTGCCAGCAGCTTGAGGGGCACTGAAGCTTTCTTT. Its translation: CASSLRGTEAFF.

This clonotype is labeled as medium-sized (0.01 to 0.1%). The rearrangement joins TRBV27 to TRBJ2-1, with TRBD2 matching 9 bases. The ends lost 2 bases at V and 4 bases at J; junction bases unmatched: 6. CDR1 is MNHEY, CDR2 SMNVEV, per germline (reference sequence). CDR3 length: 16 amino acids. DNA for the CDR3: TGTGCCAGCAGTTTAGAGGGCGGGGGGGGATACAATGAGCAGTTCTTC. As protein: CASSLEGGGGYNEQFF.

This clonotype rates as medium-sized. The chain has TRBV12-3 or TRBV12-4 and TRBJ2-1; 7 bases are shared with TRBD1. The ends lost 4 bases at V and 2 bases at J; junction bases unmatched: 2. This CDR3 spans 14 amino acids. CDR3 residues: CASSSTGPYNEQFF. The CDR3 DNA follows: TGTGCCAGCAGTTCGACAGGGCCCTACAATGAGCAGTTCTTC.

Written as DNA, the CDR3 is TGTGCCAGCAGCTCACTAGCAGAAGATACGCAGTATTTT. Its protein is CASSSLAEDTQYF. The chain has TRBV11-1 and TRBJ2-3, with D possibly TRBD2 on 6 matching bases. Germline CDR1 is SGHAT and CDR2 is FQDESV (reference sequence). V shed 4 bases and J shed 5 bases, with 10 bases lying between them. This CDR3 is built from 13 residues.

The chain combines TRBV28 with TRBJ2-1, with D hard to call. This CDR3 has 14 residues. CDR1 and CDR2 from the germline V gene are MDHEN and SYDVKM. V was cut by 5 bases and J by 6 bases, with 14 bases left in between. CDR3 residues: CASSPLKSVNEQFF. CDR3 bases: TGTGCCAGCAGTCCCCTTAAGTCTGTCAATGAGCAGTTCTTC.